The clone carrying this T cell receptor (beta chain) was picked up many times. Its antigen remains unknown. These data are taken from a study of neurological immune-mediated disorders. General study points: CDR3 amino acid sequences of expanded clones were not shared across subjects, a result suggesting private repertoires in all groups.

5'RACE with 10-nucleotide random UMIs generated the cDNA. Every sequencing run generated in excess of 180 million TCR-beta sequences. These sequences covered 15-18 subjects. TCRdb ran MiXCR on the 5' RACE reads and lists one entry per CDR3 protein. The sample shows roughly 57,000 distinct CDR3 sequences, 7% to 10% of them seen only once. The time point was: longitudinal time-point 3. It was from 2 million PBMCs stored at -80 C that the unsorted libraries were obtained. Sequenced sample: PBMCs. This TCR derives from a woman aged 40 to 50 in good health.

The CDR3 here is CASSQVPGYEQYF. Here the CDR3 DNA reads TGTGCCAGCAGCCAAGTCCCAGGTTACGAGCAGTACTTC. The rearrangement links TRBV14 to TRBJ2-7, with D uncertain. Trimming removed 1 base at V and 4 bases at J, with 8 bases between. Germline values: CDR1 SGHDN, CDR2 FVKESK. The CDR3 runs 13 residues.